These 16 T cell receptor beta chains were sequenced from one sample in a study of regulatory T cells in long-lasting Graves disease. The time point here: newly diagnosed GD, antithyroid drugs for less than 3 months. The TCR library was prepared using RNA isolated from PBMCs. Combining iRepertoire HTBI primers with Arm-PCR of CDR3 regions, the authors built TCR beta libraries. TCRdb used MiXCR to reprocess the multiplex PCR reads, holding one entry per CDR3 protein. The repertoire has a few hundred thousand distinct CDR3 sequences, about 10% of them found once; the top ten carry 18%. In addition, the sample was reused for a study of T cells in Graves' hyperthyroidism and ophthalmopathy.

The starting material was peripheral blood mononuclear cells (PBMCs), obtained at new diagnosis, from a patient treated with antithyroid drugs. These receptors originate from a young woman with Graves disease.

V usage is TRBV4-1 and J usage is TRBJ1-4; 7 nucleotides line up with TRBD1. The CDR3 spans 16 residues. Germline loops: CDR1 MGHRA, CDR2 YSYEKL. The trim removed 1 base at V and 6 bases at J, leaving 8 bases unmatched. CDR3 loop: CASSQGRDSLDEKLFF. The CDR3 coding sequence is TGCGCCAGCAGCCAAGGTCGGGACAGTCTGGATGAAAAACTGTTTTTT.

At least ten counts were recorded for this clonotype. The rearrangement uses TRBV11-2 and TRBJ1-1; D is unresolved. Germline V gene lookup returns CDR1 SGHAT and CDR2 FQNNGV. V was shortened by 5 bases and J by 0 bases, with 13 bases between the two germline ends. This CDR3 is built from 15 residues. The CDR3, as DNA: TGTGCCAGCAGCCCCGACGGGATGATGAACACTGAAGCTTTCTTT. This encodes CASSPDGMMNTEAFF.

This chain connects TRBV5-1 to TRBJ1-3, with D possibly being TRBD1 (5 bases). Germline V gene sequence: CDR1 SGHRS, CDR2 YFSETQ. V shed 2 bases and J shed 0 bases, with 9 bases lying between them. The CDR3 has 15 amino acids. CDR3 region: CASSFGGFSGNTIYF. In nucleotides, the CDR3 is TGCGCCAGCAGCTTCGGGGGGTTCTCTGGAAACACCATATATTTT.

This clonotype was seen at least ten times. V gene TRBV7-9 combines with J gene TRBJ1-1; no definite D call. The CDR3 totals 12 residues. Per germline, CDR1 SEHNR and CDR2 FQNEAQ (reference sequence). The V end was cut by 0 bases, the J end by 4 bases, with 3 bases between. This CDR3 reads CASSLAATEAFF. The CDR3 bases are TGTGCCAGCAGCTTAGCCGCCACTGAAGCTTTCTTT.

The sample holds many counts of this clonotype. The chain links TRBV20-1 to TRBJ2-7; a possible D gene is TRBD2 (6 bases). CDR1 is DFQATT, CDR2 SNEGSKA, per germline (reference sequence). The CDR3 is 16 residues long. Trimming cost V 0 bases and J 2 bases, with 17 bases left between them. CDR3 residues: CSARDTELADAYEQYF. CDR3 DNA sequence: TGCAGTGCTAGAGATACCGAATTAGCGGATGCCTACGAGCAGTACTTC.

At least ten counts were recorded for this clonotype. This rearrangement joins TRBV6-2 or TRBV6-3 to TRBJ2-1; D might be TRBD1 or TRBD2, each matching 6 bases. Trimming cost V 0 bases and J 4 bases, with 7 bases left between them. This CDR3 is built from 14 residues. Germline V gene sequence: CDR1 MNHEY, CDR2 SVGEGT. CDR3 sequence: CASSYSGGYNEQFF. The CDR3, as DNA: TGTGCCAGCAGTTACTCAGGGGGGTACAATGAGCAGTTCTTC.

The V gene is TRBV20-1, the J gene TRBJ2-1; TRBD2 agrees at 10 bases. After removal of 0 bases from V and 8 bases from J, the junction contained 16 bases not matched to a gene. CDR3 length: 18 amino acids. The germline V gene encodes CDR1 DFQATT and CDR2 SNEGSKA (reference sequence). The CDR3 region has the DNA TGCAGTGCTAGAGATGTACAGGGCGGAAGGACTAGCGGTCATGAGCAGTTCTTC. This sequence encodes CSARDVQGGRTSGHEQFF.

The chain employs TRBV4-1 and TRBJ1-4; D uncertain. CDR3 size: 13 residues. From germline, CDR1 is MGHRA and CDR2 YSYEKL. V lost 4 bases to trimming and J lost 7 bases, with 10 bases between them. The CDR3 protein is CASSRTGFEKLFF. The CDR3 coding sequence is TGCGCCAGCAGCCGCACCGGGTTTGAAAAACTGTTTTTT.

The chain joins TRBV9 to TRBJ1-1, with unresolved D. This CDR3 has 15 amino acids. V dropped 2 bases and J dropped 0 bases, with 11 bases sitting between them. CDR1 and CDR2 from the germline V gene are SGDLS and YYNGEE. This chain's CDR3 is CASSVSSNLNTEAFF. DNA for the CDR3: TGTGCCAGCAGCGTTAGTTCCAACTTGAACACTGAAGCTTTCTTT.

Ten or more counts support this clonotype. V usage is TRBV6-2 or TRBV6-3 and J usage is TRBJ1-1; D not resolved. Trimming took off 2 bases at V and 5 bases at J, with 18 bases between the two ends. Germline V lookup: CDR1 MNHEY, CDR2 SVGEGT. The CDR3 totals 16 residues. CDR3 sequence reads: CASSYPGYRPRTEAFF. The CDR3 coding sequence is TGTGCCAGCAGTTACCCAGGTTATAGACCGAGGACTGAAGCTTTCTTT.

As to this clonotype: A far more abundant clone sits one base away, making this likely a read error. The chain couples TRBV10-3 to TRBJ1-6, with D hard to call. This CDR3 spans 14 amino acids. Per the germline V gene, CDR1 is ENHRY and CDR2 is SYGVKD. Trimming cost V 3 bases and J 6 bases, with 9 bases left between them. The chain's CDR3 is CAISDSAVNSPLHF. The CDR3 coding sequence is TGTGCCATCAGTGACTCAGCGGTTAATTCACCCCTCCACTTT.

This clonotype was seen many times. The chain couples TRBV7-2 to TRBJ1-2, with D hard to call. Germline values: CDR1 SGHTA, CDR2 FQGNSA. V was trimmed by 3 bases and J by 0 bases, leaving 11 bases between them. The CDR3 totals 15 residues. The CDR3, as DNA: TGTGCCAGCAGCTTTTCGGTTGGGCCTAACTATGGCTACACCTTC. Translated, it gives CASSFSVGPNYGYTF.

This clonotype was detected ten times or more. The chain is built from TRBV6-2 or TRBV6-3 and TRBJ1-1; D call uncertain. The CDR3 contains 12 residues. Germline V gene sequence: CDR1 MNHEY, CDR2 SVGEGT. V lost 6 bases and J lost 6, with 11 bases in between. The CDR3 nucleotides read TGTGCCAGCAGGGGCCAAGGTCCTGAAGCTTTCTTT. It yields the protein CASRGQGPEAFF.

The chain is built from TRBV7-2 and TRBJ1-2, with D hard to call. CDR3 size: 14 residues. V was shortened by 5 bases and J by 5 bases, with 15 bases between the two germline ends. Germline V lookup: CDR1 SGHTA, CDR2 FQGNSA. CDR3 sequence: CASSPGRRGYGYTF. As DNA, the CDR3 is TGTGCCAGCAGCCCCGGGAGGCGAGGTTATGGCTACACCTTC.

This clonotype has a count of ten or more. The V call is TRBV7-3, the J call TRBJ2-3, with TRBD1 as a possible D gene (7 bases). V gave up 2 bases and J gave up 6 bases, with 12 bases separating them. The CDR3 consists of 14 residues. Germline V CDR1 and CDR2: SGHTA, FQGTGA. CDR3 DNA sequence: TGTGCCAGCAGCTTATCCAGGGGGGAGGATACGCAGTATTTT. It is translated as CASSLSRGEDTQYF.

In this sample, this clonotype turned up many times. This chain uses TRBV2 with TRBJ2-5, with D possibly TRBD1 on 6 matching bases. This CDR3 spans 16 amino acids. V was cut by 5 bases and J by 2 bases, with 18 bases left in between. Germline CDR1 SNHLY, CDR2 FYNNEI. CDR3 in DNA: TGTGCCAGCAGTAGGGGGACGCCTGCGGGTCAAGAGACCCAGTACTTC. This gives the protein CASSRGTPAGQETQYF. Filled out from reference TRBV2 and TRBJ2-5, the complete variable domain reads EPEVTQTPSHQVTQMGQEVILRCVPISNHLYFYWYRQILGQKVEFLVSFYNNEISEKSEIFDDQFSVERPDGSNFTLKIRSTKLEDSAMYFCASSRGTPAGQETQYFGPGTRLLVL.